Shown below are 27 T cell receptor beta chains from a single sample sequenced in a study of molecular identifiers for immune sequencing clone quantification. TCRdb redid the calling of the PCR reads with MiXCR, one entry per CDR3 protein. The profile shows roughly 65,000 distinct CDR3 sequences, 15% to 20% of them singletons. The material sequenced was naive CD8+ T cells from blood, with Jurkat cell RNA spiked in. Subset indicated: FACS-sorted CD8+CD4-CCR7+CD45RA+ naive T cells. Source of these receptors: a human donor in good health. Some libraries in this study had Jurkat cell RNA spiked in.

This clonotype has ten or more counts. The chain couples TRBV7-3 to TRBJ2-3, with a tentative D call TRBD2 (6 bases). The CDR3 consists of 19 residues. Germline V gives CDR1 SGHTA, CDR2 FQGTGA. The V gene lost 4 bases and the J gene lost 0 bases, with 23 bases spanning the gap. The CDR3 DNA sequence: TGTGCCAGCAGCTCGCGAAGTAACCGGGACTTACCTAGCACAGATACGCAGTATTTT. It specifies CASSSRSNRDLPSTDTQYF.

To note about this clonotype: This may stem from a read error, because a much larger clone lies one nucleotide away. This chain joins TRBV19 and TRBJ1-1; TRBD1 agrees at 8 bases. Trimming removed 7 bases from V and 1 base from J; junction bases left unmatched: 8. Germline CDR1 reads LNHDA; CDR2 reads SQIVND (reference sequence). This CDR3 region has 15 residues. CDR3 residues: CASTQGAAGNTEAFF. The CDR3 DNA reads as TGTGCCAGTACCCAGGGGGCAGCAGGGAACACTGAAGCTTTCTTT.

This clonotype turned up a few times. The CDR3 loop is CASSTYRDLVDEQYF. CDR3 coding DNA: TGTGCCAGCAGCACATACAGGGATTTAGTGGACGAGCAGTACTTC. V is TRBV11-3 and J is TRBJ2-7, with D possibly TRBD1 on 6 matching bases. The CDR3 consists of 15 residues. Looked up from germline, CDR1 is SGHNT and CDR2 is YENEEA. The V gene lost 5 bases and the J gene lost 5 bases, with 19 bases spanning the gap.

Many counts were recorded for this clonotype. The chain couples TRBV7-9 to TRBJ1-3; no firm D call. The V end was cut by 1 base, the J end by 7 bases, with 8 bases between. Germline loops: CDR1 SEHNR, CDR2 FQNEAQ (reference sequence). The CDR3 is 13 amino acids. The DNA of the CDR3 is TGTGCCAGCAGCTTAGAGGTCGGCAACACCATATATTTT. This codes for CASSLEVGNTIYF.

Worth noting for this clonotype: A read error may explain this, as a much larger clone is one base away. The V call is TRBV29-1, the J call TRBJ2-2; 9 bases match TRBD2. The CDR3 sequence is 15 residues long. Germline CDR1 and CDR2: SQVTM and ANQGSEA. The CDR3 is CGVEVAGGPHGELFF. CDR3 nucleotide sequence: TGCGGCGTTGAAGTGGCGGGAGGGCCTCACGGGGAGCTGTTTTTT.

Of note for this clonotype: This may come from a read error, since a much larger clone is one base off. As the CDR3 is not closed by the conserved phenylalanine or tryptophan, this likely results from a read error. The chain recombines TRBV27 with TRBJ1-5; 10 positions agree with TRBD1. Unmatched junction bases numbered 2, after V lost 9 bases and J lost 6 bases. The CDR3 is 12 amino acids. CDR1 and CDR2 from the germline V gene are MNHEY and SMNVEV (reference sequence). CDR3 nucleotides: TGTGCCAGTAGACAGGGGGCTCAGCCCCAGCATCTT. This gives the protein CASRQGAQPQHL.

This clonotype appeared many times. The V call is TRBV6-4, the J call TRBJ2-3, with D hard to call. This CDR3 is 14 amino acids long. Germline V gives CDR1 MRHNA, CDR2 SNTAGT. The V gene lost 5 bases and the J gene lost 3 bases, with 12 bases spanning the gap. CDR3 sequence reads: CASSPGIGTDTQYF. DNA of the CDR3: TGTGCCAGCAGTCCGGGTATCGGAACAGATACGCAGTATTTT.

This clonotype has ten or more counts. The chain has TRBV27 and TRBJ2-3; 8 positions agree with TRBD1. Germline V CDR1 and CDR2: MNHEY, SMNVEV (reference sequence). The CDR3 length is 16 residues. V shed 6 bases, J shed 4 bases, and the junction held 12 bases outside the gene matches. CDR3 in DNA: TGTGCCAGCAGGCCACACAGGGGGGTTTTGCCAGATACGCAGTATTTT. It is translated as CASRPHRGVLPDTQYF.

The chain combines TRBV20-1 with TRBJ2-1, with 10 bases fitting TRBD2. CDR1 is DFQATT and CDR2 is SNEGSKA in the germline V gene (reference sequence). This CDR3 is 15 amino acids long. Unmatched junction bases numbered 13, after V lost 6 bases and J lost 8 bases. CDR3: CSAQGVSGRADEQFF. The CDR3 DNA sequence: TGCAGTGCCCAGGGGGTGAGCGGGAGGGCGGATGAGCAGTTCTTC.

This clonotype was picked up a small number of times. This chain connects TRBV20-1 to TRBJ2-1, with D perhaps matching TRBD2 (6 bases). Per germline, CDR1 DFQATT and CDR2 SNEGSKA (reference sequence). The CDR3 extends over 14 amino acids. V gave up 0 bases and J gave up 4 bases, with 10 bases separating them. The CDR3 nucleotides read TGCAGTGCTAGAGAGCTTAGCGGATACAATGAGCAGTTCTTC. Protein: CSARELSGYNEQFF.

Remarks on this clonotype: A much larger clone lies a single base off, so this may be a read error. The chain employs TRBV12-5 and TRBJ2-7; D uncertain. V was cut by 3 bases and J by 5 bases, with 8 bases left in between. Germline CDR1 LGHNT, CDR2 FRNRAP. This CDR3 is 12 amino acids long. The CDR3, as DNA: TGTGCTAGTGGTTTTTGCAGCGACGAGCAGTACTTC. Encoded protein: CASGFCSDEQYF.

This clonotype has at least ten counts. This sequence joins TRBV14 and TRBJ2-7; D is unresolved. V lost 6 bases and J 1 base, leaving 10 bases between the germline ends. CDR3 length: 13 amino acids. CDR1 SGHDN and CDR2 FVKESK come from the germline V gene. This CDR3 reads CASRSAHSYEQYF. CDR3 nucleotide sequence: TGTGCCAGCAGGTCGGCGCATTCCTACGAGCAGTACTTC. The full variable domain, in which reference TRBV14 and TRBJ2-7 provide the parts outside the CDR3, is EAGVTQFPSHSVIEKGQTVTLRCDPISGHDNLYWYRRVMGKEIKFLLHFVKESKQDESGMPNNRFLAERTGGTYSTLKVQPAELEDSGVYFCASRSAHSYEQYFGPGTRLTVT.

Many counts were recorded for this clonotype. This chain links TRBV11-3 with TRBJ2-1; D is unresolved. Germline V gene sequence: CDR1 SGHNT, CDR2 YENEEA. The V gene lost 1 base and the J gene lost 3 bases, with 4 bases spanning the gap. The CDR3 runs 13 residues. The CDR3 sequence: CASSLANYNEQFF. As DNA, the CDR3 is TGTGCCAGCAGCTTAGCTAACTACAATGAGCAGTTCTTC.

This chain links TRBV29-1 with TRBJ2-7; D is ambiguous. Trimming left V 7 bases short and J 7 bases short, with 17 bases between. The CDR3 spans 12 residues. The germline V gene encodes CDR1 SQVTM and CDR2 ANQGSEA. In DNA, the CDR3 is TGCAGCGCTAGGGTAGTTTTGGGTGAGCAGTACTTC. It specifies CSARVVLGEQYF.

Turning to this clonotype: The junction shows a germline mismatch at one end, possibly a read error. CDR3 residues: CASSRSSTPGTDTRYF. CDR3 nucleotides: TGTGCCAGCAGCCGAAGCTCTACTCCGGGGACAGATACGCGGTATTTT. V and J are TRBV11-3 and TRBJ2-3; 7 nucleotides line up with TRBD1. The CDR3 has 16 amino acids. Germline V lookup: CDR1 SGHNT, CDR2 YENEEA.

This clonotype has just a few counts. The gene calls are TRBV29-1 and TRBJ1-2, with D unresolved. Trimming took off 2 bases at V and 3 bases at J, with 16 bases between the two ends. The CDR3 runs 15 residues. Germline-derived CDR1 and CDR2 are SQVTM and ANQGSEA. CDR3: CSVESRDPDHYGYTF. In nucleotides, the CDR3 is TGCAGCGTTGAAAGTCGGGATCCTGACCACTATGGCTACACCTTC.

Remarks on this clonotype: A much bigger clone sits one base away, suggesting this may be a read error. The rearrangement uses TRBV2 and TRBJ2-3; 12 positions agree with TRBD1. The trim removed 5 bases at V and 7 bases at J, leaving 10 bases unmatched. CDR1 SNHLY and CDR2 FYNNEI come from the germline V gene. This CDR3 region has 16 residues. The CDR3 DNA sequence: TGTGCCAGCAGTAACCCCGGGACAGGGGGCGCAAATACGCAGTATTTT. This encodes CASSNPGTGGANTQYF.

This chain's CDR3 is CASSPKERQGYSYEQYF. The DNA for the CDR3 is TGTGCCAGTAGCCCGAAAGAGAGACAGGGATATTCCTACGAGCAGTACTTC. The gene calls are TRBV19 and TRBJ2-7; 7 bases align to TRBD1. Germline CDR1 is LNHDA and CDR2 is SQIVND (reference sequence). The CDR3 totals 17 residues. J was trimmed by 1 base and V by 6 bases; bases with no gene match: 15.

This clonotype appeared many times. The chain recombines TRBV12-3 or TRBV12-4 with TRBJ2-3; D possibly uses TRBD1 or TRBD2 (5 bases each). V was cut by 6 bases and J by 0 bases, with 16 bases left in between. The CDR3 loop spans 16 amino acids. CDR3 loop: CASSFPRDESTDTQYF. In nucleotides, the CDR3 is TGTGCCAGCAGCTTCCCCCGGGACGAAAGCACAGATACGCAGTATTTT.

As concerns this clonotype: A much larger clone lies one base from this, so it may be a read error. The chain is built from TRBV23-1 and TRBJ2-4; TRBD2 matches at 7 bases. TRBV23-1 is an ORF; its function is uncertain. CDR3 length: 17 amino acids. CDR3 region: CASGQWGGSLAKNIQYF. CDR3 bases: TGCGCCAGCGGTCAATGGGGCGGGAGTTTGGCCAAAAACATTCAGTACTTC.

This clonotype came up many times. The chain is built from TRBV5-1 and TRBJ2-5; 14 bases match TRBD2. The V gene end was trimmed by 3 bases and the J gene end by 2 bases; junction bases not matched to a gene: 3. The CDR3 loop spans 16 amino acids. Germline CDR1 and CDR2: SGHRS and YFSETQ. CDR3 in amino acids: CASSWGLAGEQETQYF. For the CDR3, the DNA is TGCGCCAGCAGCTGGGGACTAGCGGGAGAACAAGAGACCCAGTACTTC.

This clonotype has ten or more counts. The chain combines TRBV11-2 with TRBJ2-3; 13 bases align to TRBD2. Germline V gene data show CDR1 as SGHAT and CDR2 as FQNNGV. CDR3 length: 19 residues. V lost 5 bases to trimming and J lost 2 bases; unmatched junction nucleotides: 13. DNA of the CDR3: TGTGCCAGCAGCATACTACCGGGACTAGCGGGATTCTTCACAGATACGCAGTATTTT. This translates into CASSILPGLAGFFTDTQYF.

In the case of this clonotype: A read error may explain this, as a much larger clone is one base away. The limits of the CDR3 on the DNA are not certain, so only TCRdb's listed CDR3 is given. The rearrangement links TRBV24-1 to TRBJ2-6; no DNA check was done on the table's D call, TRBD1. CDR1 and CDR2 (germline): KGHDR, SFDVKD. Ends included, the CDR3 has 16 residues. This CDR3 reads CATSEAWGRGANVLAF.

As regards this clonotype: This may come from a read error, since a much larger clone is one base off. V is TRBV21-1 and J is TRBJ2-7; the table's D call TRBD2 went unverified against the DNA. TRBV21-1 is a pseudogene locus. This CDR3 has 16 residues. CDR3: CASSSQEREVFHKQYF. DNA for the CDR3: TGTGCCAGCAGCAGCCAGGAGCGGGAGGTTTTCCACAAGCAGTACTTC.

This clonotype was picked up many times. The chain links TRBV7-9 to TRBJ2-3; a weak D match, TRBD1 (7 bases). The germline V gene has CDR1 SEHNR and CDR2 FQNEAQ (reference sequence). This CDR3 comprises 14 residues. Trimming removed 4 bases at V and 5 bases at J, with 13 bases between. DNA of the CDR3: TGTGCCAGCAGCTCGAGACAGGGAGGAGATACGCAGTATTTT. It specifies CASSSRQGGDTQYF.

This chain links TRBV19 with TRBJ2-7, with D possibly being TRBD2 (6 bases). Trimming pared 3 bases from V and 3 bases from J, leaving 12 bases between. This CDR3 has 14 amino acids. Germline V lookup: CDR1 LNHDA, CDR2 SQIVND (reference sequence). The CDR3 nucleotides are TGTGCCAGTAGTATTCGGCTGGGAGGCTACGAGCAGTACTTC. Translated: CASSIRLGGYEQYF.

This clonotype has a handful of counts. As DNA, the CDR3 is TGTGCCAGCAGCCAAGACACATTTAGATACGAGCAGTACTTC. Its protein product is CASSQDTFRYEQYF. The chain couples TRBV14 to TRBJ2-7; D not certain. Trimming pared 0 bases from V and 4 bases from J, leaving 10 bases between. CDR3 length: 14 amino acids. The V gene's germline CDR1 is SGHDN and CDR2 FVKESK.